The 10 T cell receptor beta chains reported below all come from one sample, sequenced in a study of CD8 T cells in ankylosing spondylitis. Study-wide findings and caveats: A motif of 7 to 9 highly homologous TCR beta variants was seen as apparently characteristic of ankylosing spondylitis blood.

For these TCRs, the target antigens are not known. One entry per CDR3 protein, called by TCRdb with MiXCR from the 5' RACE reads. The repertoire includes roughly 350,000 distinct CDR3 sequences, roughly 8% of them detected once, and roughly 15% sits in the top ten. The sample comprised blood, either unsorted or a sorted T cell fraction (not recorded which). Source of these receptors: a male donor with ankylosing spondylitis.

This clonotype was seen only a few times. The chain is built from TRBV29-1 and TRBJ2-3, with a weak D call TRBD2 (6 bases). CDR3 length: 13 residues. CDR1 is SQVTM and CDR2 is ANQGSEA in the germline V gene. With 5 bases removed from V and 2 bases from J, the gap between germline ends came to 11 bases. As DNA, the CDR3 is TGCAGCGTTTCCGGGAGAACCACAGATACGCAGTATTTT. This sequence encodes CSVSGRTTDTQYF.

This clonotype was seen only a few times. The chain has TRBV4-3 and TRBJ1-1, with TRBD1 as a possible D gene (5 bases). Germline V gene lookup returns CDR1 LGHNA and CDR2 YSLEER. With 3 bases removed from V and 0 bases from J, the gap between germline ends came to 8 bases. This CDR3 comprises 14 residues. The CDR3 reads CASSQGLLNTEAFF. The CDR3 coding sequence is TGCGCCAGCAGCCAGGGACTTCTGAACACTGAAGCTTTCTTT.

This clonotype has only a few counts. The rearrangement uses TRBV9 and TRBJ2-7; 11 positions match TRBD2. Germline V gene sequence: CDR1 SGDLS, CDR2 YYNGEE. The CDR3 length is 15 residues. J lost 0 bases, V lost 4 bases, and 3 bases had no gene match. This CDR3 is CASSKGLADSYEQYF. The CDR3 nucleotides are TGTGCCAGCAGCAAGGGACTAGCGGACTCCTACGAGCAGTACTTC.

This chain joins TRBV4-1 and TRBJ2-1; TRBD2 matches at 10 bases. Germline CDR1 is MGHRA and CDR2 is YSYEKL. The trim removed 2 bases at V and 8 bases at J, leaving 9 bases unmatched. The length of the CDR3 is 16 residues. CDR3 protein: CASSQKGTSVFHEQFF. Written as DNA, the CDR3 is TGCGCCAGCAGCCAAAAAGGGACTAGCGTTTTCCATGAGCAGTTCTTC.

This clonotype has ten or more counts. V usage is TRBV27 and J usage is TRBJ1-2, with D uncertain. Germline CDR1 and CDR2: MNHEY and SMNVEV (reference sequence). The CDR3 extends over 13 amino acids. The ends were cut back, 5 bases at V and 7 bases at J, with 14 bases in the middle. The CDR3 DNA follows: TGTGCCAGCAGTCCCAGATTCGACGGTGGCTACACCTTC. Its protein product is CASSPRFDGGYTF.

The genes are TRBV12-3 or TRBV12-4 and TRBJ1-3; tentative D call: TRBD1 (6 bases). Trimming cost V 4 bases and J 1 base, with 11 bases left between them. This CDR3 is built from 15 residues. As DNA, the CDR3 is TGTGCCAGCAGTTCCACAGGGTTTTCTGGAAACACCATATATTTT. Translating it yields CASSSTGFSGNTIYF.

This rearrangement joins TRBV5-6 to TRBJ2-5; D is tentatively TRBD1 or TRBD2 (5 bases each). Per germline, CDR1 SGHDT and CDR2 YYEEEE. V was clipped by 4 bases and J by 5 bases, with 18 bases between them. This CDR3 is built from 15 residues. The CDR3 protein is CASSPGSGSEETQYF. The CDR3 DNA follows: TGTGCCAGCAGCCCGGGGTCAGGGAGTGAGGAGACCCAGTACTTC.

The sample holds a few counts of this clonotype. V is TRBV7-8 and J is TRBJ1-1; D gene uncertain. Germline loops: CDR1 SGHVS, CDR2 FQNEAQ. The CDR3 extends over 13 amino acids. V lost 8 bases to trimming and J lost 1 base, with 11 bases between them. For the CDR3, the DNA is TGTGCCAGCGCAATACAACCGAACACTGAAGCTTTCTTT. This sequence encodes CASAIQPNTEAFF.

This clonotype was found a few times. The chain uses TRBV7-8 and TRBJ2-1; 12 bases align to TRBD2. This CDR3 has 20 amino acids. J gave up 4 bases and V 1 base, and 14 bases lay outside the gene matches. Germline loops: CDR1 SGHVS, CDR2 FQNEAQ. In DNA, the CDR3 is TGTGCCAGCAGCTTAGGTGCGGGGGCAAGGACTAGCGGGATTTACAATGAGCAGTTCTTC. Translation: CASSLGAGARTSGIYNEQFF.

This rearrangement joins TRBV19 to TRBJ2-4, with 7 bases that match TRBD2. The germline gives CDR1 LNHDA, CDR2 SQIVND (reference sequence). This CDR3 has 14 residues. J was trimmed by 3 bases and V by 4 bases; bases with no gene match: 3. The DNA of the CDR3 is TGTGCCAGTAGTAGCCCGGGGGGCAAAAACATTCAGTACTTC. Amino acids: CASSSPGGKNIQYF.